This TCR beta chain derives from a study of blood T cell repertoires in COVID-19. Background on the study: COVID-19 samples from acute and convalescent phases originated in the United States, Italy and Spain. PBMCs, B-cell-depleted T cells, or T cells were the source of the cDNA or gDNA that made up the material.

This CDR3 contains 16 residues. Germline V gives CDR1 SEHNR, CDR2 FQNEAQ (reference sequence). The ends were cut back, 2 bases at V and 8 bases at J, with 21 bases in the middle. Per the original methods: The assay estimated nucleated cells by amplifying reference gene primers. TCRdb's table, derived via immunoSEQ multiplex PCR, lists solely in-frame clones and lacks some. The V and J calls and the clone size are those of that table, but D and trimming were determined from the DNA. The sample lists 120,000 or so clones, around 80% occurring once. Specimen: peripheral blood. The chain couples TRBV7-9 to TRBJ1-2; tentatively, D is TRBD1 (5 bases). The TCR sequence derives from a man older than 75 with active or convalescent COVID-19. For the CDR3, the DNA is TGTGCCAGCAGCTTATCAGCCAGCACTTCCTGGGGCGGCTACACCTTC. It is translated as CASSLSASTSWGGYTF.